One sample yielded the 4 T cell receptor beta chains listed below, sequenced in a study of shared clonotypes between healthy human individuals. TCRdb's table, derived via immunoSEQ multiplex PCR, lists solely in-frame clones and lacks some. This sample yields around 1,100,000 clones, of which roughly 77% are seen a single time; approximately 0.9% belongs to the top ten. Sample: memory CD4+ T cells from PBMCs. The subset denotes: CD45RA-negative fraction. These receptor sequences come from a man aged 18 to 35 in good health. Some clones in this sample may be carry-over from other donors' samples.

This chain links TRBV6-4 with TRBJ2-2; unclear D gene. The CDR3 sequence is 14 residues long. Looked up from germline, CDR1 is MRHNA and CDR2 is SNTAGT. Trimming stripped 7 bases from V and 0 bases from J, with 9 bases between. CDR3: CASKTTANTGELFF. CDR3 DNA sequence: TGTGCCAGCAAAACTACAGCGAACACCGGGGAGCTGTTTTTT.

The genes are TRBV6-1 and TRBJ1-2; the D gene is possibly TRBD1 (5 bases). V was pared by 10 bases and J by 4 bases, with 19 bases between. Looked up from germline, CDR1 is MNHNS and CDR2 is SASEGT. The CDR3 consists of 14 residues. CDR3 sequence: CATKSTAGSYGYTF. CDR3 coding DNA: TGTGCCACTAAATCGACAGCGGGTAGCTATGGCTACACCTTC.

The chain employs TRBV30 and TRBJ1-1; TRBD1 matches at 7 bases. After removal of 2 bases from V and 7 bases from J, the junction contained 19 bases not matched to a gene. Germline V CDR1 and CDR2: GTSNPN, SVGIG (reference sequence). This CDR3 contains 17 residues. The CDR3 is CAWSSKRGRGTKSEAFF. CDR3 sequence (DNA): TGTGCCTGGAGTAGTAAACGGGGCAGGGGGACCAAAAGTGAAGCTTTCTTT. The full variable domain, in which reference TRBV30 and TRBJ1-1 provide the parts outside the CDR3, is SQTIHQWPATLVQPVGSPLSLECTVEGTSNPNLYWYRQAAGRGLQLLFYSVGIGQISSEVPQNLSASRPQDRQFILSSKKLLLSDSGFYLCAWSSKRGRGTKSEAFFGQGTRLTVV.

This clone has just a few counts. At one boundary the junction diverges from the germline segment, which might be a read error. The V call is TRBV4-2, the J call TRBJ2-1; 8 nucleotides match TRBD2. Per germline, CDR1 LGHNA and CDR2 YNFKEQ. The CDR3 runs to 12 residues. Here the CDR3 reads CASSQDEREPFF. The CDR3 DNA reads TGTGCCAGCAGCCAAGATGAGCGGGAGCCGTTCTTC.